Reported below is one T cell receptor (beta chain). Libraries were prepared by immunoSEQ multiplex PCR; TCRdb keeps only in-frame clonotypes and omits some of them. The data contain about 120,000 clones, around nine tenths of them singletons. This sample stems from a study of blood T cell repertoires in COVID-19. Whole-study context: T cells, B-cell-depleted T cells, or PBMCs supplied cDNA or gDNA.

Trimming took 2 bases from V and 4 from J; bases not matched to a gene: 10. Germline CDR1 reads GTSNPN; CDR2 reads SVGIG (reference sequence). The CDR3 has 16 residues. Sequenced material: peripheral blood. The TCR sequence derives from a man aged 40-50 years with acute or convalescent COVID-19. The chain links TRBV30 to TRBJ1-1; 10 nucleotides agree with TRBD1. CDR3 protein: CAWSSGDRGHGTEAFF. Here the CDR3 DNA reads TGTGCCTGGAGTTCAGGGGACAGGGGCCATGGCACTGAAGCTTTCTTT.